Listed here are 7 T cell receptor beta chains from one sample, sequenced in a study of blood T cell repertoires in COVID-19. Data came from immunoSEQ multiplex PCR; TCRdb stores just in-frame clones and leaves some out. The table includes approximately 100,000 clones, 85% to 90% detected once. The source material was peripheral blood. These receptors were obtained from a human donor in a cohort sampled during active COVID-19.

The J gene is TRBJ2-7, the V gene TRBV28; TRBD1 aligns across 12 bases. The germline V gene has CDR1 MDHEN and CDR2 SYDVKM. Unmatched junction bases numbered 16, after V lost 6 bases and J lost 7 bases. The CDR3 extends over 17 amino acids. The CDR3: CASSPPGQGAPLKEQYF. CDR3 DNA sequence: TGTGCCAGCAGCCCCCCGGGACAGGGGGCGCCGCTGAAAGAGCAGTACTTC.

Only a few counts were recorded for this clone. This chain connects TRBV2 to TRBJ1-5; tentative D call: TRBD1 (5 bases). The CDR3 has 14 amino acids. The germline V and J ends were trimmed by 8 bases and 5 bases, with 16 bases remaining between them. Germline CDR1 reads SNHLY; CDR2 reads FYNNEI. The CDR3 DNA reads TGTGCCAGCGTGAGACAGCCGGGGGATCAGCCCCAGCATTTT. Protein: CASVRQPGDQPQHF.

The chain joins TRBV5-1 to TRBJ2-3; possible D gene TRBD1, 6 bases. This CDR3 region has 17 residues. Germline loops: CDR1 SGHRS, CDR2 YFSETQ. The ends were cut back, 2 bases at V and 0 bases at J, with 16 bases in the middle. The CDR3 DNA reads TGCGCCAGCAGCTTACGGACAGCTCGAATTAGCACAGATACGCAGTATTTT. Translation: CASSLRTARISTDTQYF.

The CDR3 loop reads CASSQERTSGVAKNIQYF. In DNA form, the CDR3 reads TGTGCCAGCAGCCAAGAAAGGACTAGCGGGGTAGCCAAAAACATTCAGTACTTC. The chain joins TRBV4-2 to TRBJ2-4; TRBD2 agrees at 12 bases. The CDR3 is 18 amino acids. Trimming removed 0 bases from V and 0 bases from J; junction bases left unmatched: 3. Germline loops: CDR1 LGHNA, CDR2 YNFKEQ.

This clone was seen more than once but under ten times. The CDR3 coding sequence is TGTGCCAGCAGCCAAGAATCCGAGAGAATTAGCACAGATACGCAGTATTTT. Protein sequence: CASSQESERISTDTQYF. V is TRBV3-1 (or the pseudogene TRBV3-2) and J is TRBJ2-3; D not resolved. Germline CDR1 reads LGHDT; CDR2 reads YNNKEL (reference sequence). The V end was cut by 0 bases, the J end by 0 bases, with 13 bases between. This CDR3 comprises 17 residues.

The V gene is TRBV6-5, the J gene TRBJ1-2; TRBD1 aligns across 8 bases. Trimming at V came to 6 bases and at J to 8 bases, leaving 11 bases not matched to a gene. Looked up from germline, CDR1 is MNHEY and CDR2 is SVGAGI. The CDR3 has 14 amino acids. The CDR3 DNA reads as TGTGCCAGCAGGCAACTTCAGGGGGCAGGAGGCTACACCTTC. It codes for CASRQLQGAGGYTF.

CDR3: CSASHVAGGKETQYF. CDR3 in DNA: TGCAGTGCTAGTCATGTAGCGGGAGGAAAAGAGACCCAGTACTTC. The chain carries TRBV20-1 and TRBJ2-5; 10 positions agree with TRBD2. The CDR3 has 15 residues. The V gene's germline CDR1 is DFQATT and CDR2 SNEGSKA (reference sequence). The junction had 7 bases not matched to a gene; V was cut back by 3 bases and J by 3 bases.